This is a list of T cell receptor beta chains from one sample in a study of blood T cell repertoires in COVID-19. The repertoire was sequenced with immunoSEQ multiplex PCR; TCRdb's copy has only in-frame clones and lacks some. The data contain approximately 130,000 clones, around 76% of them singletons. Material for sequencing was peripheral blood. These receptor sequences come from a human donor in a cohort sampled during active COVID-19. CDR3s include the opening cysteine and the closing phenylalanine or tryptophan. Each record gives: V gene, D gene, CDR3 protein. D genes are given only for firm matches.

V: TRBV5-6; D: TRBD1; CDR3: CASSFGPEGQVF
V: TRBV27; D: TRBD1; CDR3: CASSLATGYNSPLHF
V: TRBV6-4; D: .; CDR3: CASSDRDNNEQFF
V: TRBV19; D: TRBD1; CDR3: CASNLDRGGKPQHF
V: TRBV7-2; D: .; CDR3: CASSFVPGGSYEQYF
V: TRBV27; D: .; CDR3: CASSLWRVYGGGSRNTEAFF
V: TRBV2; D: TRBD1; CDR3: CASQTGDLSYEQYF
V: TRBV6-5; D: .; CDR3: CASAPRSNTQYF
V: TRBV5-1; D: TRBD1; CDR3: CASSSGQVINGYTF
V: TRBV5-1; D: .; CDR3: CASSLASTSTIEAFF
V: TRBV6-5; D: TRBD2; CDR3: CASSFGTSGGETQYF
V: TRBV5-1; D: TRBD2; CDR3: CASSLLAGDNTGELFF
V: TRBV11-2; D: .; CDR3: CASSWQPSGEETQYF
V: TRBV11-2; D: .; CDR3: CASSFIGAAGELFF
V: TRBV7-9; D: .; CDR3: CASSSDREATNEKLFF
V: TRBV5-1; D: .; CDR3: CASSLRAGANTEAFF
V: TRBV6-5; D: TRBD1; CDR3: CASSYLGDRGYEQYF
V: TRBV28; D: TRBD2; CDR3: CASSLPGGAYEQYF
V: TRBV5-1; D: TRBD1; CDR3: CASSSTGGSYNEKLFF
V: TRBV18; D: .; CDR3: CASSSQTDNYGYTF
V: TRBV6-5; D: .; CDR3: CASSISQVSGNTIYF
V: TRBV5-1; D: .; CDR3: CASSLRVNSPLHF
V: TRBV18; D: TRBD1; CDR3: CASSPDRQGTDTQYF
V: TRBV18; D: .; CDR3: CASSPKLGFYNEQFF
V: TRBV7-9; D: .; CDR3: CASSAGATPYEQYF
V: TRBV30; D: TRBD1; CDR3: CAWSSGQGTDTQYF
V: TRBV6-5; D: .; CDR3: CASSYQQYYEQYF
V: TRBV6-5; D: TRBD1; CDR3: CASRHPGGPNEKLFF
V: TRBV7-6; D: TRBD2; CDR3: CASSLRWAGGHSYEQYF
V: TRBV7-9; D: TRBD1; CDR3: CASSPGQGGSNQPQHF
V: TRBV3-1/TRBV3-2; D: .; CDR3: CASSPPGAYEQYF
V: TRBV18; D: .; CDR3: CASSPGHLNYGYTF
V: TRBV10-3; D: TRBD1; CDR3: CAISNEAQGFTEAFF
V: TRBV2; D: .; CDR3: CASKGAGHQETQYF
V: TRBV15; D: .; CDR3: CATSVGGQGIYEQYF
V: TRBV5-4; D: TRBD1; CDR3: CASSRDRQETQYF
V: TRBV19; D: .; CDR3: CASSLGGRTGIQETQYF
V: TRBV10-1; D: .; CDR3: CASSESLGMEGYTF
V: TRBV27; D: .; CDR3: CASSFSSSYEQYF
V: TRBV28; D: .; CDR3: CASSSRTALAKNIQYF
V: TRBV19; D: .; CDR3: CASSTIPSTGSEGYTF
V: TRBV7-9; D: .; CDR3: CASSAEGATNEKLFF
V: TRBV3-1/TRBV3-2; D: .; CDR3: CATPHGGGGSTGELFF
V: TRBV1; D: .; CDR3: CTSSQGANEKLFF
V: TRBV19; D: .; CDR3: CASEQQGANYGYTF
V: TRBV5-1; D: TRBD1; CDR3: CASRDSYRGMNTEAFF
V: TRBV27; D: TRBD1; CDR3: CASSSRGPNEKLFF
V: TRBV3-1/TRBV3-2; D: .; CDR3: CASSLRGSSGNTIYF
V: TRBV2; D: TRBD2; CDR3: CASSESGGSYNEQFF
V: TRBV5-1; D: TRBD1; CDR3: CASSLEGQLNQPQHF
V: TRBV18; D: .; CDR3: CASSPRLTENYGYTF
V: TRBV19; D: TRBD2; CDR3: CASSIGRGEADTQYF
V: TRBV5-5; D: TRBD1; CDR3: CASSFHDRAGNNEQFF
V: TRBV5-1; D: .; CDR3: CASSLRDTLEQFF
V: TRBV6-5; D: TRBD1; CDR3: CASRRTGVHNSPLHF
V: TRBV6-2/TRBV6-3; D: TRBD2; CDR3: CASSYGLGIYEQYF
V: TRBV3-1/TRBV3-2; D: TRBD2; CDR3: CASSQEKRGTDTQYF
V: TRBV30; D: .; CDR3: CAWSSGDHGYTF